The rows below give T cell receptor beta chains drawn from one sample of a study of blood T cell repertoires in COVID-19. The table came from immunoSEQ multiplex PCR; TCRdb's copy has only in-frame clones and leaves some out. The sample yields 300,000 to 400,000 clones, roughly 87% seen once. Material: PBMCs or T cells enriched from blood (not recorded which). Source of these receptors: a woman aged 25 to 45 who had recovered from COVID-19. The CDR3 runs from the conserved cysteine through the conserved F or W. The D gene is left open where the match is weak. Clone size, where shown, is once, few, many, or a class for clones that have expanded.

>-|-|TRBJ2-1|TRBV7-9
CASSVGTYNEQFF
TGTGCCAGCAGCGTCGGGACCTACAATGAGCAGTTCTTC
>-|-|TRBJ2-1|TRBV2
CASKTDRDSYNEQFF
TGTGCCAGCAAAACGGACAGAGACTCCTACAATGAGCAGTTCTTC
>-|TRBD1|TRBJ1-5|TRBV7-8
CASSLRDRDQPQHF
TGTGCCAGCAGCTTACGGGACAGGGATCAGCCCCAGCATTTT
>-|TRBD1|TRBJ1-2|TRBV19
CASSPWTGRNYGYTF
TGTGCCAGTAGTCCCTGGACAGGCCGCAATTATGGCTACACCTTC
>-|-|TRBJ1-2|TRBV6-1
CASSEATRPAYGYTF
TGTGCCAGCAGTGAAGCGACAAGGCCGGCCTATGGCTACACCTTC
>once|TRBD1|TRBJ2-1|TRBV28
CASRSGRTGIYNEQFF
TGTGCCAGCAGGTCGGGAAGGACAGGGATCTACAATGAGCAGTTCTTC
>-|TRBD1|TRBJ1-1|TRBV28
CASAKRGLSEAFF
TGTGCCAGTGCTAAGAGGGGGCTATCTGAAGCTTTCTTT
>-|-|TRBJ2-7|TRBV5-6
CASSSIPYEQYF
TGTGCCAGCAGCTCTATCCCCTACGAGCAGTACTTC
>-|TRBD2|TRBJ2-5|TRBV4-3
CASSQDPAGNQETQYF
TGCGCCAGCAGCCAAGACCCAGCGGGGAACCAAGAGACCCAGTACTTC
>-|TRBD2|TRBJ2-1|TRBV19
CASSFQPTSGPHNEQFF
TGTGCCAGTAGTTTCCAGCCGACTAGCGGGCCCCACAATGAGCAGTTCTTC
>-|-|TRBJ1-6|TRBV28
CASSFEFRPSLYNSPLHF
TGTGCCAGCAGTTTTGAGTTTCGCCCCTCTCTCTATAATTCACCCCTCCACTTT
>-|-|TRBJ2-1|TRBV13
CASSRNQGNEQFF
TGTGCCAGCAGCCGCAATCAGGGTAATGAGCAGTTCTTC
>-|-|TRBJ2-3|TRBV7-8
CASSPWTVYGTDTQYF
TGTGCCAGCAGCCCCTGGACTGTCTATGGCACAGATACGCAGTATTTT
>-|-|TRBJ2-5|TRBV5-1
CASSLVVGGRETQYF
TGCGCCAGCAGCTTGGTGGTCGGGGGGCGAGAGACCCAGTACTTC
>-|-|TRBJ1-1|TRBV19
CASSRQELNTEAFF
TGTGCCAGTAGTCGACAGGAATTGAACACTGAAGCTTTCTTT
>-|TRBD2|TRBJ2-7|TRBV6-5
CASRWTSGATAEQYF
TGTGCCAGCAGATGGACTAGCGGGGCCACGGCCGAGCAGTACTTC
>few|TRBD1|TRBJ2-1|TRBV2
CASKGGTGVGNEQFF
TGTGCCAGCAAAGGCGGGACAGGGGTGGGGAATGAGCAGTTCTTC
>few|-|TRBJ1-1|TRBV3-1/TRBV3-2
CASSQGMGKPEAFF
TGTGCCAGCAGCCAAGGAATGGGCAAACCTGAAGCTTTCTTT
>few|TRBD1|TRBJ2-7|TRBV5-4
CASSFPGTGMMVEQYF
TGTGCCAGCAGCTTTCCCGGGACAGGGATGATGGTCGAGCAGTACTTC
>once|-|TRBJ2-2|TRBV6-6
CASSYSSGGELFF
TGTGCCAGCAGTTACTCTTCCGGGGGGGAGCTGTTTTTT
>-|TRBD1|TRBJ2-5|TRBV10-2
CASSPGQGFLGETQYF
TGCGCCAGCAGCCCGGGACAGGGATTTTTGGGAGAGACCCAGTACTTC
>-|-|TRBJ2-3|TRBV28
CASSFQGSTSTDTQYF
TGTGCCAGCAGTTTCCAGGGTAGTACTAGCACAGATACGCAGTATTTT
>-|-|TRBJ2-7|TRBV7-9
CASSLGGGYEQYF
TGTGCCAGCAGCTTAGGTGGCGGTTACGAGCAGTACTTC
>-|-|TRBJ2-7|TRBV12-3/TRBV12-4
CASSSQGGEQYF
TGTGCCAGCAGTTCCCAAGGGGGCGAGCAGTACTTC
>-|-|TRBJ2-7|TRBV28
CASSPRQDSRSIEQYF
TGTGCCAGCAGTCCCCGACAGGACTCTCGGTCGATCGAGCAGTACTTC
>-|-|TRBJ1-2|TRBV28
CASSLGPRRTF
TGTGCCAGCAGTCTTGGGCCACGTAGGACCTTC